This TCR beta chain was recorded in a study of T cells after yellow fever vaccination. Study context: Fractions of limited cellularity were prepared by means of SMART-Seq v4 Ultra Low Input.

5'RACE template switching produced TCR cDNA carrying a universal primer site and UMIs. TCRdb called the 5' RACE reads again in MiXCR, with one record for every CDR3 protein. The table lists hundreds of thousands of distinct CDR3 sequences, 21% of them singletons, with about 15% in the top ten. Study-level findings and limits: Abundant contaminating clonotypes from the bulk population could appear in FACS-sorted repertoires. Some clonotypes were seen in both the CD4 and the CD8 compartments. These made up a small share and likely arose from convergent recombination.

The sample holds many counts of this clonotype. Its target is unknown. The source was PBMCs, collected 21 days after the first yellow fever vaccination. The sequence was collected from a man aged 18 to 30 who received the YFV17D yellow fever vaccine.

This chain's CDR3 is CASSLDPGPGGELFF. CDR3 in DNA: TGTGCCAGCAGCTTAGATCCGGGGCCAGGCGGGGAGCTGTTTTTT. The chain carries TRBV7-6 and TRBJ2-2; D could derive from TRBD1 or TRBD2 (5 bases each). The CDR3 spans 15 residues. Trimming removed 1 base from V and 7 bases from J, with 13 bases in between. Germline V gene lookup returns CDR1 SGHVS and CDR2 FNYEAQ. The entire variable domain, with the rest obtained from reference TRBV7-6 and TRBJ2-2, is as follows: GAGVSQSPRYKVTKRGQDVALRCDPISGHVSLYWYRQALGQGPEFLTYFNYEAQQDKSGLPNDRFSAERPEGSISTLTIQRTEQRDSAMYRCASSLDPGPGGELFFGEGSRLTVL.